The entry below gives a single T cell receptor (beta chain) sequence along with its context. Its cognate antigen is unknown. Libraries were prepared by immunoSEQ multiplex PCR; TCRdb keeps only in-frame clonotypes and omits some of them. This sample carries 15,000 to 20,000 clones, more than 80% of them seen once, and the ten largest clones take around a fifth. The CDR3 runs to 14 residues. Germline V gene sequence: CDR1 SGHRS, CDR2 YFSETQ. V gave up 0 bases and J gave up 8 bases; unmatched junction bases: 4. These data belong to a study of ipilimumab plus nivolumab after autologous stem cell transplantation. Turning to the study itself: Patients received a median of 5 ipilimumab and eight or nine nivolumab doses. General study results and limits: Authors suggest TCR repertoire, Treg phenotype and gut microbiota support further study.

Starting 14 to 28 days after autologous transplant, ipilimumab 1 mg/kg was given. Through week 26, nivolumab 3 mg/kg IV was given weeks 1, 4, 7, 10, then biweekly. J is TRBJ2-1 and V is TRBV5-1; 8 bases are shared with TRBD1. This TCR derives from a male donor with diffuse large B-cell lymphoma. The sample in question was PBMCs, obtained in a trial of ipilimumab plus nivolumab as post-transplant consolidation. The CDR3 DNA reads as TGCGCCAGCAGCTTGGGGACAGGGTTGGATGAGCAGTTCTTC. Translated: CASSLGTGLDEQFF.